This passage covers 13 T cell receptor beta chains from one sample sequenced in a study of glioma-infiltrating T cells. Amplification of TCR alpha and beta CDR3 regions from RNA used iRepertoire nested multiplex PCR. One entry per CDR3 protein results from TCRdb running MiXCR on the multiplex PCR reads. The table lists about 110,000 distinct CDR3 sequences, around 25% of them singletons. Sequencing used glioma tissue, nonneoplastic brain tissue, or PBMCs (not recorded which). The receptors derive from a human donor with low-grade glioma or glioblastoma, undergoing nonglioma brain surgery, or in good health (not recorded which).

Notes on this clonotype: One base away lies a much larger clone, so this may be a sequencing read error. This rearrangement joins TRBV7-3 to TRBJ1-1; 9 nucleotides line up with TRBD1. This CDR3 is built from 14 residues. In germline, CDR1 is SGHTA, CDR2 FQGTGA. The CDR3 sequence is CASSSTGGGTEALF. In DNA, the CDR3 is TGTGCCAGCAGCTCTACAGGGGGCGGAACTGAAGCTTTATTT.

This clonotype has just a few counts. The chain is built from TRBV12-3 or TRBV12-4 and TRBJ2-3, with 8 bases matching TRBD2. This CDR3 spans 14 amino acids. Trimming cost V 8 bases and J 2 bases; bases outside gene matches: 6. CDR3 protein: CASREGVLTDTQYF. In DNA, the CDR3 is TGTGCCAGCCGGGAGGGGGTTCTCACAGATACGCAGTATTTT.

The chain joins TRBV9 to TRBJ2-7; TRBD2 agrees at 9 bases. V shed 2 bases and J 2 bases; nucleotides not matched to a gene: 5. The germline gives CDR1 SGDLS, CDR2 YYNGEE. This CDR3 is built from 15 residues. The chain's CDR3 is CASSVSGGLTYEQYF. CDR3 bases: TGTGCCAGCAGCGTGAGCGGGGGGCTCACCTACGAGCAGTACTTC.

This clonotype was seen repeatedly, ten times or more. The chain uses TRBV27 and TRBJ1-5, with 9 nucleotides matching TRBD1. Germline V gives CDR1 MNHEY, CDR2 SMNVEV (reference sequence). V was pared by 2 bases and J by 4 bases, with 3 bases of the junction left unmatched. The CDR3 runs 15 residues. The CDR3, as DNA: TGTGCCAGCAGTTTAAGGGACAGGGAGAATCAGCCCCAGCATTTT. Translating it yields CASSLRDRENQPQHF.

Regarding this clonotype: It may be a read error: a sequence one base away is much more abundant. The chain joins TRBV5-1 to TRBJ2-7; 8 nucleotides agree with TRBD1. Germline loops: CDR1 SGHRS, CDR2 YFSETQ. There are 15 residues in the CDR3. V trimming: 5 bases; J trimming: 0 bases; junction bases outside the gene matches: 7. The CDR3 nucleotides are TGCGCCAGCAGATACGTCGGACAGGGCTCCTACGAGCAGTACTTC. It yields the protein CASRYVGQGSYEQYF.

This clonotype turned up a few times. V usage is TRBV18 and J usage is TRBJ1-1; maybe TRBD1 (5 bases). Between the trimmed V and J ends, which lost 7 bases and 0 bases, there was a span of 12 bases. Germline loops: CDR1 KGHSH, CDR2 LQKENI. The CDR3 covers 14 residues. The CDR3 DNA reads as TGTGCCAGCTTCTCCGGGACGGTGAACACTGAAGCTTTCTTT. Protein: CASFSGTVNTEAFF.

The genes are TRBV7-9 and TRBJ2-1; D gene uncertain. Per germline, CDR1 SEHNR and CDR2 FQNEAQ (reference sequence). The V gene lost 0 bases and the J gene lost 9 bases, with 15 bases spanning the gap. The CDR3 totals 15 residues. The CDR3 nucleotides read TGTGCCAGCAGCTTAGCCCCTCCTTACTTACTTGAGCAGTTCTTC. Its protein product is CASSLAPPYLLEQFF.

This clonotype has ten or more counts. The J gene is TRBJ1-6, the V gene TRBV6-5; D not resolved. Germline V gene lookup returns CDR1 MNHEY and CDR2 SVGAGI. CDR3 size: 18 residues. The V end was cut by 0 bases, the J end by 3 bases, with 15 bases between. The CDR3 reads CASSYSPHNKGYNSPLHF. Written as DNA, the CDR3 is TGTGCCAGCAGTTACTCTCCCCATAATAAGGGCTATAATTCACCCCTCCACTTT.

This clonotype was counted many times. The genes are TRBV29-1 and TRBJ2-7; either TRBD1 or TRBD2 may fit D (7 bases each). The CDR3 is made up of 12 amino acids. Trimming removed 5 bases from V and 3 bases from J, with 11 bases in between. Per the germline V gene, CDR1 is SQVTM and CDR2 is ANQGSEA. The DNA of the CDR3 is TGCAGCGTTCGGGGGGACAGCTACGAGCAGTACTTC. It specifies CSVRGDSYEQYF.

This clonotype was recorded at least ten times. The chain links TRBV14 to TRBJ2-7; no clear D. CDR3 size: 13 residues. V lost 3 bases and J 2 bases, leaving 8 bases between the germline ends. The germline CDR1 and CDR2 sequences are SGHDN and FVKESK. The chain's CDR3 is CASSQNPTYEQYF. The CDR3 DNA follows: TGTGCCAGCAGCCAGAACCCCACCTACGAGCAGTACTTC.

This clonotype was detected ten times or more. The rearrangement joins TRBV11-2 to TRBJ1-5, with no clear D. The length of the CDR3 is 12 residues. Germline V lookup: CDR1 SGHAT, CDR2 FQNNGV. V was clipped by 5 bases and J by 5 bases, with 7 bases between them. The CDR3 DNA is TGTGCCAGCAGCGCGTACGATCAGCCCCAGCATTTT. It specifies CASSAYDQPQHF.

This clonotype was observed many times. The chain joins TRBV9 to TRBJ1-1; D possibly corresponds to TRBD1 (5 bases). The CDR3 sequence is 13 residues long. Trimming left V 4 bases short and J 7 bases short, with 14 bases between. Germline V gene lookup returns CDR1 SGDLS and CDR2 YYNGEE. The CDR3 sequence: CASSLNNGHEAFF. The DNA for the CDR3 is TGTGCCAGCAGCCTCAACAACGGACATGAAGCTTTCTTT.

In this sample, this clonotype turned up many times. The CDR3 here is CASTRSYTDTQYF. In DNA, the CDR3 is TGTGCCAGCACTAGAAGTTACACAGATACGCAGTATTTT. The chain carries TRBV6-1 and TRBJ2-3; D call uncertain. Germline V lookup: CDR1 MNHNS, CDR2 SASEGT. V was shortened by 7 bases and J by 2 bases, with 10 bases between the two germline ends. The CDR3 consists of 13 residues.